The entry that follows covers one T cell receptor beta chain sequence. Its matching antigen is unknown. Profiling relied on immunoSEQ multiplex PCR, and the TCRdb table lists in-frame clones only, not all of them. This sample yields some 64,000 clones, of which almost 85% are seen a single time; around 9.8% belongs to the top ten. These data are taken from a study of OX40 agonist ivuxolimab in advanced cancers. Germline-derived CDR1 and CDR2 are MNHEY and SVGAGI. The CDR3 is made up of 11 amino acids. V lost 5 bases and J 11 bases, leaving 12 bases between the germline ends. General study findings and limits: Averaged across samples, CD8+ T cells carried more expanded clones than CD4+ did. Still undetermined is the antigen specificity of the expanded peripheral T cells.

It was autoimmune disease history or systemic immunosuppression that excluded patients. The source is an adult with an advanced solid tumor such as melanoma, head and neck, liver or kidney cancer. This rearrangement joins TRBV6-5 to TRBJ2-5; D might be TRBD2 (6 bases). The material sequenced was CD4+ or CD8+ T cells sorted from blood, taken in a trial of the OX40 agonist ivuxolimab. CDR3 in DNA: TGTGCCAGCAGTAAATGGGGGGAGCAGTACTTC. Translating gives CASSKWGEQYF.